The clone carrying this T cell receptor (beta chain) was detected a few times. CDR1 and CDR2 (germline): LNHDA, SQIVND (reference sequence). The CDR3 consists of 13 residues. The junction had 5 bases not matched to a gene; V was cut back by 6 bases and J by 6 bases. The sample comes from a study of blood T cell repertoires in COVID-19. Some clones are missing from TCRdb's copy, which holds only in-frame ones; the method was immunoSEQ multiplex PCR. The sample contains roughly 100,000 clones, 87% of which appear only once. This receptor was obtained from a man aged 50-60 years in a cohort sampled during active COVID-19. V gene TRBV19 combines with J gene TRBJ1-5; 7 bases match TRBD1. Source material: peripheral blood. The CDR3 reads CASRYRGGQPQHF. The CDR3 DNA follows: TGTGCCAGTAGATACAGGGGTGGTCAGCCCCAGCATTTT.